This T cell receptor (beta chain) was sequenced for a study of Graves' ophthalmopathy and Graves' hyperthyroidism. Whole-study findings and limits: The authors also found most expanded thyroid clonotypes above 0.001 frequency in blood. Forecasting of ophthalmopathy progression by the model achieved about 69% sensitivity and around 72% specificity.

There are 14 residues in the CDR3. V was trimmed by 4 bases and J by 3 bases, leaving 12 bases between them. The germline CDR1 and CDR2 sequences are MDHEN and SYDVKM. Clinical symptoms, serum thyroxine, TRAb, thyroid ultrasound and orbital computed tomography formed the basis of diagnosis. Out of around 9.4 ml of fresh peripheral blood, PBMCs were obtained. This clonotype was recorded at least ten times. Its antigen is not identified. RNA transcripts yielded amplified TCR beta CDR3 regions. A first-round RT-PCR used HTBI primers, followed by a second-round multiplex PCR. TCRdb called the multiplex PCR reads again in MiXCR, with one record for every CDR3 protein. The profile shows hundreds of thousands of distinct CDR3 sequences, around 14% of them singletons.

The TCR originated in a woman between 25 and 40 years old with Graves' ophthalmopathy. Sample: blood. J is TRBJ1-2 and V is TRBV28, with unresolved D. DNA of the CDR3: TGTGCCAGCAGTTCCCCCCCAAGCGACTATGGCTACACCTTC. Its protein is CASSSPPSDYGYTF.